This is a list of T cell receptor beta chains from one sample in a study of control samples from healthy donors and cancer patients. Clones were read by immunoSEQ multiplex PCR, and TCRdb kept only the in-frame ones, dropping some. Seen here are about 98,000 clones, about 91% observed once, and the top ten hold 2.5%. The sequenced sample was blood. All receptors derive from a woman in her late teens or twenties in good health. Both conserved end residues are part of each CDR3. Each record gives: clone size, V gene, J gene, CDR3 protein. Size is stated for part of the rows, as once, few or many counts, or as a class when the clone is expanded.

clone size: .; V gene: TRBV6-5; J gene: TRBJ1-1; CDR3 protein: CASSYVTGNTEAFF
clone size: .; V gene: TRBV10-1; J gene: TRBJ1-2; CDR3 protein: CASSPTGGYGYTF
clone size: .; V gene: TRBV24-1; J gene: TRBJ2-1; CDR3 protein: CATSVHSGSSYNEQFF
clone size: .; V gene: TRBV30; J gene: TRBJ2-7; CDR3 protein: CAWRGLAGAESQYF
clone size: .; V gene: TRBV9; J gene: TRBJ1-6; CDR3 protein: CASSERPGSYNSPLHF
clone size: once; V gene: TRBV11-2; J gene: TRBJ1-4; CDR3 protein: CASSLENEKLFF
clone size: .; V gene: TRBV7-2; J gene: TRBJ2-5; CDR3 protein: CASRDRSGYQETQYF
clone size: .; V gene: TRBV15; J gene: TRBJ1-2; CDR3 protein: CATSRDRGGRIYGYTF
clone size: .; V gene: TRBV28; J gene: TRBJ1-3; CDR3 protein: CASSPQSSGNTIYF
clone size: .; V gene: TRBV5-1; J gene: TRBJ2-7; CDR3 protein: CATRSGTGRYEQYF
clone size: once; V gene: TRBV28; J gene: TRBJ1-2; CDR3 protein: CASSLRAGYGYTF
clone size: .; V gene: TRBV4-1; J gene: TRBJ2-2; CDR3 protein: CASSPYSGFANTGELFF
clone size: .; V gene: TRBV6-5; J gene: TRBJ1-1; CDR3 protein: CASRGQGKWGTEAFF
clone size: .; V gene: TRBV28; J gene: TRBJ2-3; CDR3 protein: CASRTSGKTGNTQYF
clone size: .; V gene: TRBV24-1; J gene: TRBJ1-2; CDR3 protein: CATSDGPQGNGYTF
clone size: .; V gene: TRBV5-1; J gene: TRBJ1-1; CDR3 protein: CASSLKGPNTEAFF